Listed below are T cell receptor beta chains from one sample, sequenced in a study of blood T cell repertoires in COVID-19. TCRdb's table, derived via immunoSEQ multiplex PCR, lists solely in-frame clones and lacks some. The data show 50,000 to 70,000 clones, about 66% seen once. Material: PBMCs or T cells enriched from blood (not recorded which). These receptors all come from a woman aged 60 to 75 who had been exposed to COVID-19. The CDR3 runs from the conserved cysteine through the conserved F or W. The order of the fields is J gene, D gene, V gene, clone size, CDR3 DNA, CDR3 protein. The D gene is left open where the match is weak. The size field is filled for only some rows; it gives once, few, many or a size class.

j_call: TRBJ1-1
d_call: TRBD1
v_call: TRBV5-1
clone_size: once
cdr3_nt: TGCGCCAGCAGCTTCGGGGACAGGGAGAACACTGAAGCTTTCTTT
cdr3_aa: CASSFGDRENTEAFF

j_call: TRBJ1-3
d_call: TRBD1
v_call: TRBV7-9
clone_size: few
cdr3_nt: TGTGCCAGCAGCCGTTGGACAGGGGCGCAAGGAAACACCATATATTTT
cdr3_aa: CASSRWTGAQGNTIYF

j_call: TRBJ1-2
d_call: .
v_call: TRBV11-2
clone_size: .
cdr3_nt: TGTGCCAGCAGCTTAGATTGGGGCTCCCCTCATGGCTACACCTTC
cdr3_aa: CASSLDWGSPHGYTF

j_call: TRBJ2-5
d_call: TRBD1
v_call: TRBV2
clone_size: .
cdr3_nt: TGTGCCAGCAGTGAAGGGGACAGGGGTAGAAATCAGGAGACCCAGTACTTC
cdr3_aa: CASSEGDRGRNQETQYF

j_call: TRBJ1-2
d_call: .
v_call: TRBV5-4
clone_size: few
cdr3_nt: TGTGCCAGCAGCTTGCCCAGTGAGACTTTCTACACCTTC
cdr3_aa: CASSLPSETFYTF

j_call: TRBJ2-1
d_call: .
v_call: TRBV5-1
clone_size: .
cdr3_nt: TGCGCCAGCAGCTTGTCACAGGTGTTCTCGGATGAGCAGTTCTTC
cdr3_aa: CASSLSQVFSDEQFF

j_call: TRBJ2-1
d_call: .
v_call: TRBV24-1
clone_size: .
cdr3_nt: TGTGCCACCGAATCCTCAGGGATTAATGAGCAGTTCTTC
cdr3_aa: CATESSGINEQFF

j_call: TRBJ2-1
d_call: .
v_call: TRBV5-1
clone_size: .
cdr3_nt: TGCGCCAGCAGCTTGGACACCAATGAGCAGTTCTTC
cdr3_aa: CASSLDTNEQFF

j_call: TRBJ2-3
d_call: TRBD2
v_call: TRBV7-2
clone_size: .
cdr3_nt: TGTGCCAGCAGCTTGTATAGCGGGAGCGGGACAGATACGCAGTATTTT
cdr3_aa: CASSLYSGSGTDTQYF

j_call: TRBJ2-2
d_call: .
v_call: TRBV12-5
clone_size: .
cdr3_nt: TGTGCTAGTGGGACGGGCACCGGGGAGCTGTTTTTT
cdr3_aa: CASGTGTGELFF

j_call: TRBJ1-5
d_call: TRBD1
v_call: TRBV3-1/TRBV3-2
clone_size: .
cdr3_nt: TGTGCCAGCAGCGCCTACAGGGGAGGGCCCCAGCATTTT
cdr3_aa: CASSAYRGGPQHF

j_call: TRBJ2-7
d_call: .
v_call: TRBV12-1
clone_size: once
cdr3_nt: TGTGCCAGCAGCTCCGACGAGCAGTACTTC
cdr3_aa: CASSSDEQYF

j_call: TRBJ1-6
d_call: .
v_call: TRBV15
clone_size: few
cdr3_nt: TGTGCCACCAGCAGACCTCCGGCCCGGGGTTCACCCCTCCACTTT
cdr3_aa: CATSRPPARGSPLHF

j_call: TRBJ1-1
d_call: .
v_call: TRBV6-2/TRBV6-3
clone_size: once
cdr3_nt: TGTGCCAGCAGTTCGACATACACTGAAGCTTTCTTT
cdr3_aa: CASSSTYTEAFF

j_call: TRBJ1-5
d_call: .
v_call: TRBV19
clone_size: .
cdr3_nt: TGTGCCAGTAGTATAGATCGGGGGTTCTGGCAGCCCCAGCATTTT
cdr3_aa: CASSIDRGFWQPQHF

j_call: TRBJ2-7
d_call: TRBD2
v_call: TRBV6-5
clone_size: .
cdr3_nt: TGTGCCAGCACTTTCCCGGGGGGAATCTCCTACGAGCAGTACTTC
cdr3_aa: CASTFPGGISYEQYF

j_call: TRBJ2-6
d_call: .
v_call: TRBV6-5
clone_size: .
cdr3_nt: TGTGCCACTGGCGGGACTCGCTCTGGGGCCAACGTCCTGACTTTC
cdr3_aa: CATGGTRSGANVLTF

j_call: TRBJ1-3
d_call: .
v_call: TRBV10-3
clone_size: .
cdr3_nt: TGTGCCATCAGTGACCCCATCGAGGCTGGAAACACCATATATTTT
cdr3_aa: CAISDPIEAGNTIYF

j_call: TRBJ1-1
d_call: .
v_call: TRBV7-9
clone_size: .
cdr3_nt: TGTGCCAGCAGCTTCGGAGGGATGACTGAAGCTTTCTTT
cdr3_aa: CASSFGGMTEAFF

j_call: TRBJ1-1
d_call: TRBD1
v_call: TRBV19
clone_size: .
cdr3_nt: TGTGCCAGCTGGACAGGGGCGTTGAACACTGAAGCTTTCTTT
cdr3_aa: CASWTGALNTEAFF

j_call: TRBJ2-7
d_call: TRBD2
v_call: TRBV11-2
clone_size: .
cdr3_nt: TGTGCCAGCAGCACCGGGACTAGCAGCTACGAGCAGTACTTC
cdr3_aa: CASSTGTSSYEQYF

j_call: TRBJ2-7
d_call: .
v_call: TRBV28
clone_size: .
cdr3_nt: TGTGCCAGCAGTTTACAGGGTAAGGGGTTATTGGACGAGCAGTACTTC
cdr3_aa: CASSLQGKGLLDEQYF

j_call: TRBJ1-5
d_call: .
v_call: TRBV21-1
clone_size: .
cdr3_nt: TGTGCCAGCAGCAAGACAGGGGACCATCAGCCCCAGCATTTT
cdr3_aa: CASSKTGDHQPQHF

j_call: TRBJ2-1
d_call: TRBD1
v_call: TRBV15
clone_size: few
cdr3_nt: TGTGCCACCAGCAGAGAGTTGGACAGGGGAGGCTACAATGAGCAGTTCTTC
cdr3_aa: CATSRELDRGGYNEQFF

j_call: TRBJ2-5
d_call: TRBD2
v_call: TRBV10-2
clone_size: .
cdr3_nt: TGCGCCAGCAGTGAGGCCTTAGCGGGGGAGGAGGAGACCCAGTACTTC
cdr3_aa: CASSEALAGEEETQYF

j_call: TRBJ1-6
d_call: .
v_call: TRBV6-5
clone_size: .
cdr3_nt: TGTGCCAGCAGTTACACGGGATCACCCCTCCACTTT
cdr3_aa: CASSYTGSPLHF

j_call: TRBJ2-3
d_call: .
v_call: TRBV5-6
clone_size: .
cdr3_nt: TGTGCCAGCACCGTACCCCCAGGGGACAATTCAGATACGCAGTATTTT
cdr3_aa: CASTVPPGDNSDTQYF

j_call: TRBJ1-4
d_call: TRBD1
v_call: TRBV11-2
clone_size: .
cdr3_nt: TGTGCCAGCAGCTTGCCGACAGGGGGAACTCCGAAACTGTTTTTT
cdr3_aa: CASSLPTGGTPKLFF

j_call: TRBJ2-3
d_call: .
v_call: TRBV5-1
clone_size: .
cdr3_nt: TGCGCCAGCTCAGAGGCAGATACGCAGTATTTT
cdr3_aa: CASSEADTQYF

j_call: TRBJ1-1
d_call: .
v_call: TRBV21-1
clone_size: .
cdr3_nt: TGTGCCAGCAGCAAAAAACAGGGTTGCACTGAAGCTTTCTTT
cdr3_aa: CASSKKQGCTEAFF

j_call: TRBJ2-7
d_call: .
v_call: TRBV7-8
clone_size: .
cdr3_nt: TGTGCCAGCAGCATATTCAGGGAATACGAGCAGTACTTC
cdr3_aa: CASSIFREYEQYF